This T cell receptor beta chain is drawn from a study of T cells in Graves' hyperthyroidism and ophthalmopathy. Study findings and constraints: Most clonotypes expanded in the thyroid (above 0.001) were also present in blood.

Graves' hyperthyroidism showing no ophthalmopathy progression within 18 months was considered stable. About 10 ml of fresh peripheral blood supplied the PBMCs. This clonotype came up a few times. What it recognizes is unknown. RNA transcripts served as the template for amplifying TCR beta CDR3 regions. When the TCR CDR3 underwent first-round RT-PCR, the HTBI primer set was used. MiXCR was run by TCRdb on the multiplex PCR reads, yielding one entry per CDR3 protein. The table lists 300,000 to 450,000 distinct CDR3 sequences, about 15% of them singletons, with approximately 32% in the top ten. From germline, CDR1 is SGDLS and CDR2 YYNGEE. The CDR3 extends over 17 amino acids. The ends lost 0 bases at V and 8 bases at J; junction bases unmatched: 8.

The chain is built from TRBV9 and TRBJ2-2, with 12 bases matching TRBD2. This TCR was sampled from a woman aged 25-40 years with Graves' hyperthyroidism. The specimen sequenced was blood. CDR3 in DNA: TGTGCCAGCAGCGTAGCTCTACTAGCGGGAGGACGGGGGGAGCTGTTTTTT. Encoded protein: CASSVALLAGGRGELFF.